Described below is a single T cell receptor beta chain sequence and its context. What it recognizes is unknown. Only in-frame clones appear in the TCRdb table, and some are missing; sequencing was by immunoSEQ multiplex PCR. Of over 110,000 clones listed, more than 85% are singletons. Germline V CDR1 and CDR2: SGDLS, YYNGEE. This CDR3 is 15 amino acids long. The junction had 3 bases not matched to a gene; V was cut back by 1 base and J by 7 bases. This sample is part of a study of cytotoxic CD8 clonotypes in ibrutinib-treated CLL. Study background: Timing of response sample collection was a median about twelve months after treatment start, with a range of 6 to 36. Broader study findings: There were few public clonotypes, and on treatment they contracted or stayed stable. Sampling times (in sustained-remission versus progressing patients) were not the same.

The material was PBMCs, obtained after 12 months of ibrutinib treatment. This chain links TRBV9 with TRBJ1-4, with TRBD1 matching over 11 bases. The receptor comes from a human donor with chronic lymphocytic leukemia. The CDR3 coding sequence is TGTGCCAGCAGCGTATCAGGGACAGGGGGTGAAAAACTGTTTTTT. Encoded protein: CASSVSGTGGEKLFF.